This passage covers 28 T cell receptor beta chains from one sample sequenced in a study of blood T cell repertoires in COVID-19. TCRdb's copy holds only in-frame clones and misses some; the assay was immunoSEQ multiplex PCR. This table has about 220,000 clones, approximately 85% appearing once. Sequenced sample: peripheral blood. The receptors come from a woman in her 70s with COVID-19, enrolled during active disease.

This chain joins TRBV11-2 and TRBJ2-7, with 9 bases aligning to TRBD2. The CDR3 length is 16 residues. The V gene's germline CDR1 is SGHAT and CDR2 FQNNGV. V shed 1 base and J 0 bases; nucleotides not matched to a gene: 4. CDR3 DNA sequence: TGTGCCAGCAGCTTAGTTTTTAGCGGGGGCTCCTACGAGCAGTACTTC. Protein sequence: CASSLVFSGGSYEQYF.

V usage is TRBV19 and J usage is TRBJ2-3; D possibly corresponds to TRBD2 (6 bases). CDR3 length: 12 residues. Between the trimmed V and J ends, which lost 10 bases and 0 bases, there was a span of 8 bases. The germline V gene has CDR1 LNHDA and CDR2 SQIVND (reference sequence). CDR3 sequence: CAIGTSTDTQYF. In nucleotides, the CDR3 is TGTGCCATAGGGACTAGCACAGATACGCAGTATTTT.

This rearrangement joins TRBV25-1 to TRBJ1-1; TRBD1 matches at 7 bases. Looked up from germline, CDR1 is MGHDK and CDR2 is SYGVNS. The V and J ends lost 3 bases and 7 bases, in that order; junction bases with no gene match: 14. This CDR3 region has 16 residues. The CDR3 DNA reads TGTGCCAGCAGTGACTCTCACCGGGACAGCTCCTTTGAAGCTTTCTTT. This sequence encodes CASSDSHRDSSFEAFF.

The rearrangement uses TRBV4-2 and TRBJ2-3, with D perhaps matching TRBD1 (6 bases). Trimming left V 4 bases short and J 1 base short, with 15 bases between. This CDR3 has 16 residues. Germline V lookup: CDR1 LGHNA, CDR2 YNFKEQ. CDR3 nucleotide sequence: TGTGCCAGCAGCCTCACAGGGCTTGTTGGCACAGATACGCAGTATTTT. Its protein product is CASSLTGLVGTDTQYF.

V gene TRBV2 combines with J gene TRBJ1-1; D gene ambiguous. Germline V lookup: CDR1 SNHLY, CDR2 FYNNEI. The CDR3 covers 12 residues. Trimming pared 9 bases from V and 1 base from J, leaving 9 bases between. The CDR3 nucleotides read TGTGCCAGAGGTTCAGGGAACACTGAAGCTTTCTTT. It yields the protein CARGSGNTEAFF.

The J gene is TRBJ1-6, the V gene TRBV7-2; 9 bases match TRBD1. The V segment lost 6 bases and the J segment 7 bases; nucleotides outside the gene matches: 4. CDR1 and CDR2 from the germline V gene are SGHTA and FQGNSA. The CDR3 spans 14 residues. The CDR3 coding sequence is TGTGCCAGCAGGTTTACAGGGGGCAATTCACCCCTCCACTTT. It translates to CASRFTGGNSPLHF.

The chain has TRBV9 and TRBJ1-2, with D hard to call. The CDR3 is made up of 15 amino acids. V shed 4 bases and J shed 4 bases, with 17 bases lying between them. In germline, CDR1 is SGDLS, CDR2 YYNGEE. The CDR3 DNA follows: TGTGCCAGCAGCCCCCAGAGCGACTTCCTCTATGGCTACACCTTC. It encodes CASSPQSDFLYGYTF.

This chain links TRBV13 with TRBJ2-7; 7 bases are a match to TRBD1. Trimming removed 5 bases from V and 2 bases from J; junction bases left unmatched: 12. CDR1 and CDR2 from the germline V gene are PRHDT and FYEKMQ (reference sequence). The CDR3 runs 16 residues. The CDR3 bases are TGTGCCAGCAGCACATCCGCGACAGGGTCCACCTACGAGCAGTACTTC. Translating it yields CASSTSATGSTYEQYF.

The rearrangement links TRBV5-1 to TRBJ2-1; tentatively, D is TRBD1 (5 bases). V shed 4 bases and J shed 5 bases, with 19 bases lying between them. The CDR3 sequence is 16 residues long. From germline, CDR1 is SGHRS and CDR2 YFSETQ. In DNA, the CDR3 is TGCGCCAGCAGCCCGGCAGTCTTTAGGGGAAACAATGAGCAGTTCTTC. Amino acid sequence: CASSPAVFRGNNEQFF.

Turning to this clone: A junction end diverges from the germline sequence, so it may reflect a read error. This sequence joins TRBV7-7 and TRBJ2-1; TRBD2 matches at 13 bases. The CDR3 loop spans 15 amino acids. CDR1 and CDR2 (germline): SSHAT, FNYEAQ (reference sequence). CDR3 loop: CASSPTSGGVSEQFF. The CDR3 DNA is TGTGCTAGCAGCCCAACTAGCGGGGGGGTCTCGGAGCAGTTCTTC.

The chain uses TRBV5-1 and TRBJ2-1; 7 bases fit TRBD1. The ends lost 1 base at V and 5 bases at J; junction bases unmatched: 6. The CDR3 is 15 residues long. Germline V lookup: CDR1 SGHRS, CDR2 YFSETQ. CDR3 in DNA: TGCGCCAGCAGCTTGTCTGGACAGGAAAACAATGAGCAGTTCTTC. This encodes CASSLSGQENNEQFF.

The chain uses TRBV27 and TRBJ1-1; D not certain. Germline lookup yields CDR1 MNHEY and CDR2 SMNVEV (reference sequence). There are 15 residues in the CDR3. V dropped 2 bases and J dropped 0 bases, with 10 bases sitting between them. CDR3 amino acids: CASSLAPRMNTEAFF. CDR3 DNA sequence: TGTGCCAGCAGTTTAGCGCCAAGAATGAACACTGAAGCTTTCTTT.

The chain joins TRBV6-5 to TRBJ2-7, with 7 bases lining up with TRBD2. Germline CDR1 reads MNHEY; CDR2 reads SVGAGI. J was trimmed by 3 bases and V by 10 bases; bases with no gene match: 3. This CDR3 region has 11 residues. CDR3 coding DNA: TGTGCCACTCGGGGGGTCTACGAGCAGTACTTC. This sequence encodes CATRGVYEQYF.

The V and J genes are TRBV14 and TRBJ2-3; 7 nucleotides align to TRBD2. Germline V gene data show CDR1 as SGHDN and CDR2 as FVKESK. After removal of 0 bases from V and 6 bases from J, the junction contained 9 bases not matched to a gene. The CDR3 totals 16 residues. The DNA for the CDR3 is TGTGCCAGCAGCCAAGATATGGGGGGGAACCTGGATACGCAGTATTTT. It translates to CASSQDMGGNLDTQYF.

This clone was counted a few times. V gene TRBV24-1 combines with J gene TRBJ1-2; D perhaps matches TRBD1 (6 bases). CDR3 size: 13 residues. Trimming left V 5 bases short and J 4 bases short, with 10 bases between. The germline CDR1 and CDR2 sequences are KGHDR and SFDVKD. The CDR3 here is CATSGGQRYGYTF. CDR3 DNA sequence: TGTGCCACCAGTGGCGGACAGCGCTATGGCTACACCTTC.

The rearrangement uses TRBV3-1 (or the pseudogene TRBV3-2) and TRBJ2-7; tentatively, D is TRBD2 (6 bases). CDR1 and CDR2 from the germline V gene are LGHDT and YNNKEL (reference sequence). Trimming shortened V by 2 bases and J by 6 bases, and 11 bases separated the two germline ends. This CDR3 region has 13 residues. CDR3: CASSQYVGGEQYF. The CDR3 coding sequence is TGTGCCAGCAGCCAATACGTCGGGGGCGAGCAGTACTTC.

The V gene is TRBV28, the J gene TRBJ1-5; D perhaps matches TRBD1 (5 bases). With 5 bases removed from V and 3 bases from J, the gap between germline ends came to 23 bases. Germline assignment: CDR1 MDHEN and CDR2 SYDVKM. CDR3 length equals 18 residues. CDR3 coding DNA: TGTGCCAGCAGTCCCCCGCGGGGGGTTAGCAGGGCCAATCAGCCCCAGCATTTT. Translating gives CASSPPRGVSRANQPQHF.

V gene TRBV20-1 combines with J gene TRBJ2-1; TRBD2 agrees at 7 bases. V lost 3 bases, J lost 8 bases, and 4 bases stayed unmatched. Germline CDR1 DFQATT, CDR2 SNEGSKA (reference sequence). This CDR3 is 12 amino acids long. The CDR3 protein is CSASERDYEQFF. The CDR3 DNA reads as TGCAGTGCTAGTGAGCGGGACTATGAGCAGTTCTTC.

CDR3 region: CASSLGTTIEQYF. CDR3 nucleotide sequence: TGTGCCAGCAGCTTGGGGACGACTATTGAGCAGTACTTC. This chain connects TRBV5-6 to TRBJ2-7; D perhaps matches TRBD2 (5 bases). CDR3 length: 13 residues. Germline-derived CDR1 and CDR2 are SGHDT and YYEEEE. The V end lost 0 bases, the J end lost 7 bases, and 11 bases lay between the germline ends. Looking up the rest from reference TRBV5-6 and TRBJ2-7 gives the full variable domain: DAGVTQSPTHLIKTRGQQVTLRCSPKSGHDTVSWYQQALGQGPQFIFQYYEEEERQRGNFPDRFSGHQFPNYSSELNVNALLLGDSALYLCASSLGTTIEQYFGPGTRLTVT.

There are a few counts of this clone. The rearrangement joins TRBV12-3 or TRBV12-4 to TRBJ1-2, with 7 bases aligning to TRBD1. The CDR3 has 13 amino acids. Trimming cost V 7 bases and J 3 bases; bases outside gene matches: 5. The CDR3 protein is CASTRDSYYGYTF. As DNA, the CDR3 is TGTGCCAGCACCCGGGACAGTTACTATGGCTACACCTTC.

The rearrangement links TRBV11-2 to TRBJ2-1, with TRBD2 matching 8 bases. The germline gives CDR1 SGHAT, CDR2 FQNNGV. The J segment lost 5 bases and the V segment lost 3 bases, leaving 12 bases of the junction unmatched. This CDR3 region has 17 residues. CDR3 DNA sequence: TGTGCCAGCAGCTTGCGGGGGGCCATGGTTTCCCACAATGAGCAGTTCTTC. Its translation: CASSLRGAMVSHNEQFF.

This clone appeared once. This CDR3 is CASSRAGTGPYEQYF. The CDR3 nucleotides are TGCGCCAGCAGCCGAGCCGGGACAGGGCCCTACGAGCAGTACTTC. The rearrangement links TRBV4-1 to TRBJ2-7; 9 bases agree with TRBD1. Germline loops: CDR1 MGHRA, CDR2 YSYEKL. The junction had 6 bases not matched to a gene; V was cut back by 4 bases and J by 2 bases. The CDR3 has 15 amino acids.

The rearrangement uses TRBV19 and TRBJ2-2; 12 bases are shared with TRBD2. From germline, CDR1 is LNHDA and CDR2 SQIVND (reference sequence). The CDR3 has 18 residues. V trimming: 1 base; J trimming: 0 bases; junction bases outside the gene matches: 3. This chain's CDR3 is CASSIGLAGATNTGELFF. Written as DNA, the CDR3 is TGTGCCAGTAGTATAGGACTAGCGGGGGCTACGAACACCGGGGAGCTGTTTTTT. Full variable domain (remainder filled in from reference TRBV19 and TRBJ2-2): DGGITQSPKYLFRKEGQNVTLSCEQNLNHDAMYWYRQDPGQGLRLIYYSQIVNDFQKGDIAEGYSVSREKKESFPLTVTSAQKNPTAFYLCASSIGLAGATNTGELFFGEGSRLTVL.

V usage is TRBV2 and J usage is TRBJ1-2; 10 nucleotides match TRBD1. The CDR3 is 16 residues long. J gave up 7 bases and V 1 base, and 9 bases lay outside the gene matches. Germline assignment: CDR1 SNHLY and CDR2 FYNNEI. The CDR3 nucleotides are TGTGCCAGCAGTGAAGTCACAAGGACAGGGGGAGTTGGCTACACCTTC. Translating gives CASSEVTRTGGVGYTF.

This rearrangement joins TRBV9 to TRBJ2-1, with TRBD2 matching 10 bases. This CDR3 is 15 amino acids long. Germline assignment: CDR1 SGDLS and CDR2 YYNGEE. V shed 4 bases, J shed 7 bases, and the junction held 8 bases outside the gene matches. CDR3 sequence: CASSPSGRAVNEQFF. CDR3 DNA: TGTGCCAGCAGCCCAAGCGGGAGGGCCGTTAATGAGCAGTTCTTC.

J is TRBJ1-3 and V is TRBV12-3 or TRBV12-4; D remains ambiguous. The length of the CDR3 is 11 residues. Trimming shortened V by 0 bases and J by 8 bases, and 2 bases separated the two germline ends. The CDR3 coding sequence is TGTGCCAGCAGTTTAGCCGACACCATATATTTT. Translated: CASSLADTIYF.

This clone occurred a few times. This chain joins TRBV7-2 and TRBJ1-2; a weak D match, TRBD1 (5 bases). CDR1 is SGHTA, CDR2 FQGNSA, per germline. V was pared by 1 base and J by 2 bases, with 11 bases between. CDR3 length: 15 amino acids. The CDR3 region has the DNA TGTGCCAGCAGCTTAGTTGCGGACACCAACTATGGCTACACCTTC. This encodes CASSLVADTNYGYTF.

This clone was observed a single time. The chain has TRBV11-2 and TRBJ2-2; no clear D gene. This CDR3 is built from 16 residues. The germline V gene encodes CDR1 SGHAT and CDR2 FQNNGV. V was shortened by 2 bases and J by 0 bases, with 10 bases between the two germline ends. The CDR3 bases are TGTGCCAGCAGCTTACGAGGTAGTACGAACACCGGGGAGCTGTTTTTT. Translation gives CASSLRGSTNTGELFF.